This note documents a single T cell receptor beta chain sequence. Its cognate antigen is unknown. The method was immunoSEQ multiplex PCR; TCRdb's version includes in-frame clones alone and lacks a portion of them. This table has 25,000 or so clones, around 86% appearing once. The data derive from a study of T cells after posttransplantation cyclophosphamide. Regarding the study as a whole: Recipient CMV seropositivity and CMV reactivation strongly tracked TRB clonality.

The material sequenced was PBMCs. The receptor was isolated from a woman between 55 and 75 years old with a blood cancer, CMV-positive, and with a related stem cell donor.

The CDR3 sequence is CASSPGEFPDTQYF. CDR3 nucleotide sequence: TGTGCCAGCAGCCCAGGGGAATTCCCAGATACGCAGTATTTT. The V gene is TRBV7-9, the J gene TRBJ2-3; tentative D call: TRBD1 (6 bases). V was shortened by 5 bases and J by 4 bases, with 13 bases between the two germline ends. This CDR3 has 14 amino acids. Germline CDR1 is SEHNR and CDR2 is FQNEAQ (reference sequence).